This T cell receptor beta chain is from a study of identical twins (dated by TCRdb to about 2016). For the study in its entirety: TCR alpha and beta repertoires from monozygotic twins, unrelated adults of various ages and cord blood were deep-sequenced to test whether fetal clonotypes persist. To rule out contamination, the twin experiments were replicated at different times with different library preparation protocols. On the study overall, not on this receptor specifically: A weaker excess of twin sharing was found in beta out-of-frame sequences because the signal-to-noise ratio was lowered by fewer shared sequences. In monozygotic twins, recombination models systematically underestimated out-of-frame TCR alpha sharing, but the models matched the sharing seen between unrelated individuals. Compared with coincidental sharing between unrelated individuals, an excess of low generation-probability sequences was observed among out-of-frame TCR alpha sequences shared between twins. Conclusions relied on cross-sectional statistical analysis, since the same donors could not be followed over many years. Abundant cord blood beta clonotypes carried fewer insertions; young adult naive repertoires showed a weaker similar trend, while memory repertoires showed none. Zero-insertion analyses could be partly confounded by invariant T cells such as MAIT and iNKT, though diverse VJ usage argued against such confounding for most clonotypes.

About this clonotype: This clone's antigen is unknown. Base qualities are missing; no much larger clone stands one base away.

Every donor was a healthy Caucasian. The researchers also sequenced three unrelated adults who were not twins: a male aged 18 to 29, a male aged 50 to 60, and a female aged 50 to 60. Miltenyi CD45RO+ enrichment and human naive T-cell isolation kits were used to isolate memory (CD45RO+) and naive T cells from PBMC. CDR3 length: 12 amino acids, cysteine to phenylalanine. The sequence is cut down to CDR3 DNA, 36 bases in frame from base 1. From the germline V gene (reference sequence), CDR1 is LNHDA and CDR2 is SQIVND. V is reduced by 2 bases and J by 9 bases, leaving a spacing of 8 bases between them. Libraries were built with 5' RACE. The run used an Illumina HiSeq 2000. A universal primer binding site was introduced by template switching, and a unique molecular identifier was present in the final cDNA, enabling accurate counting of TCR cDNA molecules. First-strand cDNA for TCR alpha and beta chains was synthesized from specific primers in the conserved constant-segment region. To control for contamination, each cDNA library was double barcoded with a SMART-Mk sample barcode plus Illumina barcodes. TruSeq adapter sequences and Illumina sample barcodes were added in two successive PCR steps. The TCR alpha and beta cDNA libraries were sequenced on the Illumina HiSeq platform using custom primers. The paper's data handling went like this. MiGEC was used to process raw reads and extract unique molecular identifiers, and MiXCR was used to find CDR3 positions. Recombination models were inferred per individual with the repgenHMM and IGoR tools using an EM algorithm. The analysis of shared clonotypes was done with the tcR package in R, with sharing normalized by the product of cloneset sizes. Out-of-frame nonproductive sequences were analyzed to study raw recombination free of thymic and clonal selection effects. Clones were called with MiXCR by TCRdb after fastp trimmed the public reads at Q25, and only in-frame beta chains were retained. A single entry per CDR3 protein holds the most common genes and DNA from its merged rows. The V and J calls here are based on TCRdb, not the publication. The sample table lists approximately 700,000 distinct CDR3 sequences, 6% to 6.5% of them with a count of one. The ten biggest clones cover approximately 1.6% of the sample.

Recombination joined TRBV19 with TRBJ1-5; TRBD1 could be the D gene, as 5 bases match. The sequenced sample was naive T cells sorted from blood. In the paper's terms, the cell subset or site label means: cells isolated with a human naive T-cell isolation kit. This TCR was sampled from a man aged 18 to 35 in good health. This receptor carries the CDR3 CASSISQGPQHF. The nucleotides read TGTGCCAGTAGTATATCCCAGGGGCCCCAGCATTTT.